A single sample gave rise to the 5 T cell receptor beta chains below, sequenced in a study of Graves' ophthalmopathy and Graves' hyperthyroidism. Researchers took RNA transcripts and amplified TCR beta CDR3 regions from them. First-round RT-PCR used HTBI primers; second-round multiplex PCR followed. TCRdb re-analysed the multiplex PCR reads in MiXCR, keeping a single row per CDR3 protein. Of hundreds of thousands of distinct CDR3 sequences detected, under 50% appear once; the ten largest clones hold more than 3%. The sample taken for sequencing was peripheral blood. These receptors were taken from an adult man with Graves' ophthalmopathy.

This rearrangement joins TRBV3-1 to TRBJ1-1; 7 positions match TRBD1. Trimming at V came to 0 bases and at J to 0 bases, leaving 7 bases not matched to a gene. CDR3 length: 17 amino acids. Per germline, CDR1 LGHDT and CDR2 YNNKEL (reference sequence). The DNA of the CDR3 is TGTGCCAGCAGCCAAGAGACCGGGACAGTAATGAACACTGAAGCTTTCTTT. The encoded protein is CASSQETGTVMNTEAFF.

The rearrangement joins TRBV30 to TRBJ1-4; D is uncertain. CDR3 length equals 14 residues. V lost 3 bases and J 8 bases, leaving 16 bases between the germline ends. Germline CDR1 is GTSNPN and CDR2 is SVGIG (reference sequence). This CDR3 is CAWSAILGNEKLFF. CDR3 DNA: TGTGCCTGGAGCGCGATCCTGGGGAACGAAAAACTGTTTTTT.

This clonotype has more than one count but fewer than ten. J is TRBJ2-2 and V is TRBV7-9, with D possibly TRBD2 on 6 matching bases. The CDR3 runs to 14 residues. Per the germline V gene, CDR1 is SEHNR and CDR2 is FQNEAQ (reference sequence). V was cut by 3 bases and J by 6 bases, with 11 bases left in between. This CDR3 reads CASSLLTSPGELFF. CDR3 nucleotide sequence: TGTGCCAGCAGCTTGCTAACTAGCCCCGGGGAGCTGTTTTTT.

V usage is TRBV6-2 or TRBV6-3 and J usage is TRBJ1-1; D not resolved. V was trimmed by 11 bases and J by 1 base, leaving 8 bases between them. Germline V gene data show CDR1 as MNHEY and CDR2 as SVGEGT. The CDR3 sequence is 11 residues long. The CDR3 sequence: CALGPNTEAFF. The DNA of the CDR3 is TGTGCCCTTGGACCGAACACTGAAGCTTTCTTT.

This clonotype came up a few times. The rearrangement uses TRBV4-2 and TRBJ1-2; D is unresolved. The CDR3 covers 14 residues. With 0 bases removed from V and 6 bases from J, the gap between germline ends came to 11 bases. Germline CDR1 LGHNA, CDR2 YNFKEQ. CDR3 region: CASSQEVGIHGYTF. The CDR3 region has the DNA TGTGCCAGCAGCCAAGAAGTGGGGATCCATGGCTACACCTTC.